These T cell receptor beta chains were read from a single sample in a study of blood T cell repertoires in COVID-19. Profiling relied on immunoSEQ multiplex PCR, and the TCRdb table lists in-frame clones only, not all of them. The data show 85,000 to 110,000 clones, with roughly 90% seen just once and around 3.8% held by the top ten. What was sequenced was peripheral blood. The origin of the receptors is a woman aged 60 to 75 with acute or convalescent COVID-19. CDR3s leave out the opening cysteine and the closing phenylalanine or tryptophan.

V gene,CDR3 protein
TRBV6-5,ASRKAELNSPLH
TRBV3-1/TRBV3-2,ASSQGGAVEAF
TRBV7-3,ASSRLADTQY
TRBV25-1,ASSVRGRGDTQY
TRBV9,ASSAPLSVSGNTIY
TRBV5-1,ASSLGGLAGASGELF
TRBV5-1,ASQRDSSYNEQF
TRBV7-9,ASSLGRGQGGFGPAEAF
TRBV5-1,ASSPTQMVSGETQY
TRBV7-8,ASRAGDSFNEQF
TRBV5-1,ASSLDRVNTYGYT
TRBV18,ASRPTGTSGYEQY
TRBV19,ASSTSRTGGSQPQH
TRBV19,ASSLRDNQPQH
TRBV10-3,ATAGTSGETQY
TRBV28,ASSSPGDLSGNTIY
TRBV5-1,ASSWQGGNSPLH
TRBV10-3,AISESGVAGYNEQF
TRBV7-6,ASSLALASLETGEQF
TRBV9,ASSPLQGGIGEAF
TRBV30,AWYDRGSSYGYT
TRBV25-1,ASLSGANVLT
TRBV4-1,ASSPGQGGETQY
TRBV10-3,AIGPRGTGFYNEQF
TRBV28,ASTLPPNTEAF
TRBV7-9,ASSPRTTLKGEQY
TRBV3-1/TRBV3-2,ASSLDGVYGYT
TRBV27,ASRRGRGTDEQF
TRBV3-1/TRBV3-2,ASGQTAQY
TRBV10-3,AISESIGAGNTEAF
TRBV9,ASSRDSYPDTQY
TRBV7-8,ASSPGGAAAEQY
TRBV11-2,ASSPQRGRQETQY
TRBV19,ASSIGGTSGFRYQETQY
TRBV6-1,ASSDPRQSMNTEAF
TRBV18,ASSSPGQDNYGYT
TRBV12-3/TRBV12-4,ASSLGGQEAF
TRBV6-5,AVGQGHIQY
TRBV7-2,ASSYVSSGAKNIQY
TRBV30,APFGTGGSLPQH
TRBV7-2,ASSPSVTQETQY
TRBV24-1,ATSAPGQNTDTQY
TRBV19,ASSIQQGAHGYT